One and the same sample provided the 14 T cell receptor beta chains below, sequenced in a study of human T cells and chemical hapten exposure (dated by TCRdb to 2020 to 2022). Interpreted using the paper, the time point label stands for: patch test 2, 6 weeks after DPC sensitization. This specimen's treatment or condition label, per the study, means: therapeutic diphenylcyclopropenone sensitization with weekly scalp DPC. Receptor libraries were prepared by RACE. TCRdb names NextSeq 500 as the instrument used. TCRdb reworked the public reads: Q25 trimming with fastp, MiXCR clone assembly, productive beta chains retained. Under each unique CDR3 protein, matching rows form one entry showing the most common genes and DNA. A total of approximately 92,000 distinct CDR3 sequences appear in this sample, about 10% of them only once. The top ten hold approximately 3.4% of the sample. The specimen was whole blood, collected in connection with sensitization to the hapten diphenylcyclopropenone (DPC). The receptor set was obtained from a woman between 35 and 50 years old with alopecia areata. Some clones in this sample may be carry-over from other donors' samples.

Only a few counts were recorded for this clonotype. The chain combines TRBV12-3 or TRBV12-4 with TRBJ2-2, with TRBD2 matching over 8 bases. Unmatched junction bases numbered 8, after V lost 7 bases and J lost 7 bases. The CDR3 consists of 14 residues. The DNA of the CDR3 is TGTGCCAGCACTCCGGGACTAGGCGGCGGGGAGCTGTTTTTT. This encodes CASTPGLGGGELFF.

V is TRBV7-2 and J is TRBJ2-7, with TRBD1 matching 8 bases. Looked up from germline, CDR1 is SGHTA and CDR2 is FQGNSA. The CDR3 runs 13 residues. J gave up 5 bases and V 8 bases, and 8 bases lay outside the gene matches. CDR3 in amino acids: CASGKDRVHEQYF. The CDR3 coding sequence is TGTGCCAGCGGAAAGGACAGGGTCCACGAGCAGTACTTC.

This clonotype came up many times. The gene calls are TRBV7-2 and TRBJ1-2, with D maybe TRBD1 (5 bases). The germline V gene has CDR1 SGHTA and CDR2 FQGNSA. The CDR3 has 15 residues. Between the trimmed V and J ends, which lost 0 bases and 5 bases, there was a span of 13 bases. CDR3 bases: TGTGCCAGCAGCTTAGCGGATGGTACAGGTTATGGCTACACCTTC. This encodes CASSLADGTGYGYTF.

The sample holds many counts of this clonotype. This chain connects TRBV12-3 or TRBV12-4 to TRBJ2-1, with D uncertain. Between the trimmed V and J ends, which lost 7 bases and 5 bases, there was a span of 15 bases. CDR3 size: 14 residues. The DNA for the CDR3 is TGTGCCAGCACCCAACTTGCTAACAACAATGAGCAGTTCTTC. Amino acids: CASTQLANNNEQFF.

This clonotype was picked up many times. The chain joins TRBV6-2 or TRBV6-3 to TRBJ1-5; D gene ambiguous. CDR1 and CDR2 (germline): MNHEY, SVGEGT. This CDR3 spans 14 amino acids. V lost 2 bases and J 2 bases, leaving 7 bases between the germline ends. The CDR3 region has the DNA TGTGCCAGCAGTTACGCTTCCGGCAATCAGCCCCAGCATTTT. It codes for CASSYASGNQPQHF.

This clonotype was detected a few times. CDR3: CSARPTGENIQYF. In DNA, the CDR3 is TGCAGTGCTAGGCCCACAGGGGAAAACATTCAGTACTTC. V and J are TRBV20-1 and TRBJ2-4; 7 bases fit TRBD1. The CDR3 covers 13 residues. The V segment lost 3 bases and the J segment 5 bases; nucleotides outside the gene matches: 4. The V gene's germline CDR1 is DFQATT and CDR2 SNEGSKA (reference sequence).

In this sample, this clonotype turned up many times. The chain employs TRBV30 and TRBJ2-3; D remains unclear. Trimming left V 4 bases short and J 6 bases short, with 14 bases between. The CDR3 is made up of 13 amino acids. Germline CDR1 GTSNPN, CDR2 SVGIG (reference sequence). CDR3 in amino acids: CAWKVVAGDTQYF. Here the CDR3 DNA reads TGTGCCTGGAAGGTGGTAGCCGGGGATACGCAGTATTTT.

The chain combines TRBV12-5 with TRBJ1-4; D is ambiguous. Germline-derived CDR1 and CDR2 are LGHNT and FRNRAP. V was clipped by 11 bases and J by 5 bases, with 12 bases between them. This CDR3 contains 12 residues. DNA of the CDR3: TGTGCTCAGACGGGGTTCAATGAAAAACTGTTTTTT. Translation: CAQTGFNEKLFF.

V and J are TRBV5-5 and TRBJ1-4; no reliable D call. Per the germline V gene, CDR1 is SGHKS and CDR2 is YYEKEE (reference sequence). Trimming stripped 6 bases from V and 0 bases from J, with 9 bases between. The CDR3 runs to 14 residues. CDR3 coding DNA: TGTGCCAGCACGCGGGAGGCAACTAATGAAAAACTGTTTTTT. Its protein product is CASTREATNEKLFF.

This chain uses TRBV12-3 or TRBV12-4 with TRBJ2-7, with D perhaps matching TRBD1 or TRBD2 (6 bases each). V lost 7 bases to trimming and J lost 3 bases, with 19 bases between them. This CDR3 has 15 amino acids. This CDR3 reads CASTSRQAGSYEQYF. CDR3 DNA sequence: TGTGCCAGCACCTCCAGACAGGCGGGGAGCTACGAGCAGTACTTC.

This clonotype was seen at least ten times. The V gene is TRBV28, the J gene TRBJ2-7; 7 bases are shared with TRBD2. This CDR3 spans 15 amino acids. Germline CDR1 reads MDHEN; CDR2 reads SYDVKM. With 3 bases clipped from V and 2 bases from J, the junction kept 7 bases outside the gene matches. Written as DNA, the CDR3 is TGTGCCAGCAGTTTGGGCGGGAGAGCGGCCTACGAGCAGTACTTC. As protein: CASSLGGRAAYEQYF.

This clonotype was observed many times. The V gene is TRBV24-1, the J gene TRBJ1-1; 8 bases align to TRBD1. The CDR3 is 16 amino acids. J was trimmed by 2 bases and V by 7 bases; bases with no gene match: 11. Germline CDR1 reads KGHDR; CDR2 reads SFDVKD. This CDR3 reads CATRPRTGNENTEAFF. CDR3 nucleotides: TGTGCCACCAGACCCAGGACAGGGAATGAAAACACTGAAGCTTTCTTT.

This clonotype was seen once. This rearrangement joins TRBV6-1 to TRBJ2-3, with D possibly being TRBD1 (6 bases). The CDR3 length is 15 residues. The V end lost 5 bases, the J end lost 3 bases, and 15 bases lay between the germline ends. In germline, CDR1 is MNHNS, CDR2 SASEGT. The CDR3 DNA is TGTGCCAGCAGTCCGACAGGCCTGAATACAGATACGCAGTATTTT. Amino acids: CASSPTGLNTDTQYF.

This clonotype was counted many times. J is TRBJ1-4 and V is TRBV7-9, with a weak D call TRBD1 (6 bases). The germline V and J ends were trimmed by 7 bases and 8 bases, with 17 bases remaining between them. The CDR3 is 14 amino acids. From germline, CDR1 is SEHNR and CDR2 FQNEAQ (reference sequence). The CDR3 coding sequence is TGTGCCAGCACCCCCGGCAGGGGAAACGAAAAACTGTTTTTT. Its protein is CASTPGRGNEKLFF.